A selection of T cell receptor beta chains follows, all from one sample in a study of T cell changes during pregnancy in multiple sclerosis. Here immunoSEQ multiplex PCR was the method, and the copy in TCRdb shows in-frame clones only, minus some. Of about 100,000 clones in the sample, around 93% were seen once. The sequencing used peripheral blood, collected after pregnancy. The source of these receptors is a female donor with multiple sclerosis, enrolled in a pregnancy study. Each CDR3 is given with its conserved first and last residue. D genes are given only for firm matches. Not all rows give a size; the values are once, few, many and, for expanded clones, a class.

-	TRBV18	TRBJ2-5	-	CASSPRVSGVAPQETQYF	TGTGCCAGCTCACCGAGGGTTAGTGGGGTGGCGCCACAGGAGACCCAGTACTTC
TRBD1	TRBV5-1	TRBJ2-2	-	CASSFAQPVTGVLGELFF	TGCGCCAGCAGCTTTGCCCAGCCCGTGACAGGGGTTTTGGGGGAGCTGTTTTTT
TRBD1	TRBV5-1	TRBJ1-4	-	CASSQAPTGAGNEKLFF	TGCGCCAGCAGCCAAGCACCCACAGGGGCCGGTAATGAAAAACTGTTTTTT
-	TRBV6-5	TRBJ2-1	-	CASRRRGEQFF	TGTGCCAGCAGGCGGCGAGGTGAGCAGTTCTTC
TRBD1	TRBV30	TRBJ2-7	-	CAWTGTGPGEQYF	TGTGCCTGGACTGGGACAGGGCCGGGCGAGCAGTACTTC
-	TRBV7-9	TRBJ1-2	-	CASSFVFAGYTF	TGTGCCAGCAGCTTTGTTTTTGCGGGCTACACCTTC
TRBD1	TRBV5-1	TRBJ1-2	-	CASSIQGAVGGYTF	TGCGCCAGCAGCATTCAGGGGGCTGTGGGTGGCTACACCTTC
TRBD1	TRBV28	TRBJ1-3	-	CASRQGFPGNTIYF	TGTGCCAGCAGACAGGGGTTCCCTGGAAACACCATATATTTT
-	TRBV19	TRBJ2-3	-	CASSIEGKGTDTQYF	TGTGCCAGTAGTATTGAGGGAAAGGGCACAGATACGCAGTATTTT
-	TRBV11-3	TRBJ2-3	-	CASSLDAGFTDTQYF	TGTGCCAGCAGCTTAGACGCGGGCTTCACAGATACGCAGTATTTT
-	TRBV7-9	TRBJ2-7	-	CASSLWQTYEQYF	TGTGCCAGCAGCTTATGGCAGACCTACGAGCAGTACTTC
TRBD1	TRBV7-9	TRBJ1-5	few	CASSSQTGTNQPQHF	TGTGCCAGCAGCTCTCAGACAGGGACCAATCAGCCCCAGCATTTT
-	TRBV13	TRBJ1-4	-	CASSLGRGGSGEKLFF	TGTGCCAGCAGCTTAGGCCGGGGGGGCTCGGGAGAAAAACTGTTTTTT
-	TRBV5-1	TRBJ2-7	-	CASSFSGVEQYF	TGCGCCAGCAGCTTCTCAGGGGTCGAGCAGTACTTC
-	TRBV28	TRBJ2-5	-	CASSSTGETQYF	TGTGCCAGCAGTTCAACCGGGGAGACCCAGTACTTC
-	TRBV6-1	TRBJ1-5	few	CASSASLRGNQPQHF	TGTGCCAGCAGCGCCTCTCTTCGCGGCAATCAGCCCCAGCATTTT
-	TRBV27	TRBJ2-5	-	CASSLSGAGKTQYF	TGTGCCAGCAGTTTATCCGGGGCGGGGAAGACCCAGTACTTC
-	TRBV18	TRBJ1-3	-	CASSKTAISGNTIYF	TGTGCCAGCTCTAAAACAGCCATCTCTGGAAACACCATATATTTT
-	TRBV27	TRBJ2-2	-	CASSFFAANTGELFF	TGTGCCAGCAGTTTTTTTGCGGCGAACACCGGGGAGCTGTTTTTT
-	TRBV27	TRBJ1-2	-	CASSLLREDYGYTF	TGTGCCAGCAGTTTATTGAGGGAAGACTATGGCTACACCTTC
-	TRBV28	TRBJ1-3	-	CASSSPGELNTIYF	TGTGCCAGCAGTTCCCCGGGGGAGCTGAACACCATATATTTT
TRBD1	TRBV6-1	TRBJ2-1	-	CASSGETGGLNEQFF	TGTGCCAGCAGTGGGGAGACAGGGGGCCTAAATGAGCAGTTCTTC
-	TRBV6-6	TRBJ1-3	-	CASSYSTGGNTIYF	TGTGCCAGCAGTTACTCTACAGGGGGAAACACCATATATTTT
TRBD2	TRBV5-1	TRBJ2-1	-	CASSGGGRSSYNEQFF	TGCGCCAGCAGTGGAGGCGGGAGAAGCTCCTACAATGAGCAGTTCTTC
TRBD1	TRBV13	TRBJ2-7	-	CASSRRGLGSYEQYF	TGTGCCAGCAGCCGCAGGGGGCTGGGGTCCTACGAGCAGTACTTC
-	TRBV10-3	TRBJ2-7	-	CAIKASGDSYEQYF	TGTGCCATCAAAGCGTCGGGGGATTCCTACGAGCAGTACTTC
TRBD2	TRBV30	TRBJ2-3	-	CAWSRTGTSGFFTHTQYF	TGTGCCTGGAGCCGGACCGGGACTAGCGGATTCTTCACGCATACGCAGTATTTT
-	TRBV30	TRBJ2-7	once	CAWSSALALSEQYF	TGTGCCTGGAGTTCCGCACTAGCTCTAAGCGAGCAGTACTTC
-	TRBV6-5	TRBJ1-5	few	CASSSTVSNQPQHF	TGTGCCAGCAGCTCTACTGTTAGCAATCAGCCCCAGCATTTT
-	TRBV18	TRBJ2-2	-	CASSPSRESGELFF	TGTGCCAGCTCACCGAGTCGGGAGTCCGGGGAGCTGTTTTTT
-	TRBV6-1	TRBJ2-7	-	CASRTGQGYEQYF	TGTGCCAGCAGAACGGGTCAGGGCTACGAGCAGTACTTC
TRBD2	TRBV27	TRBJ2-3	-	CASSPRTSGGADTQYF	TGTGCCAGCAGTCCCAGGACTAGCGGGGGGGCCGATACGCAGTATTTT
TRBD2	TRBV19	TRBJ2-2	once	CASSTGLAGGPGELFF	TGTGCCAGTAGTACGGGACTAGCGGGAGGCCCCGGGGAGCTGTTTTTT
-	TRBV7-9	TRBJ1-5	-	CASSLGQNSNQPQHF	TGTGCCAGCAGCTTAGGGCAAAATAGCAATCAGCCCCAGCATTTT
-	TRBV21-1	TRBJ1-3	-	CASSHTGHTSGNTIYF	TGTGCCAGCAGCCACACAGGACATACCTCTGGAAACACCATATATTTT
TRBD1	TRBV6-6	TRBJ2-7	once	CASSYRDRGSREQYF	TGTGCCAGCAGTTACCGGGACAGGGGGTCTAGAGAGCAGTACTTC
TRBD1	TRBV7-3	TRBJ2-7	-	CASSAGTGGYEQYF	TGTGCCAGCAGCGCCGGGACAGGGGGGTACGAGCAGTACTTC
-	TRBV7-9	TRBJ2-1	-	CAGLGGPDNEQFF	TGTGCCGGTCTGGGGGGGCCGGACAATGAGCAGTTCTTC
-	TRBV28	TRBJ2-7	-	CASRGSSYEQYF	TGTGCCAGCAGGGGGAGCTCCTACGAGCAGTACTTC
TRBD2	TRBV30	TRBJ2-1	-	CALKPSGRSYNEQFF	TGTGCCTTAAAACCTAGCGGGAGGTCCTACAATGAGCAGTTCTTC
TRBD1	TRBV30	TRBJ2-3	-	CAWSVPYRGQGSAQYF	TGTGCCTGGAGTGTACCGTATCGGGGACAGGGATCGGCGCAGTATTTT
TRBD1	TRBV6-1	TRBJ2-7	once	CASSLGQGFYEQYF	TGTGCCAGCAGCCTTGGACAGGGGTTTTACGAGCAGTACTTC